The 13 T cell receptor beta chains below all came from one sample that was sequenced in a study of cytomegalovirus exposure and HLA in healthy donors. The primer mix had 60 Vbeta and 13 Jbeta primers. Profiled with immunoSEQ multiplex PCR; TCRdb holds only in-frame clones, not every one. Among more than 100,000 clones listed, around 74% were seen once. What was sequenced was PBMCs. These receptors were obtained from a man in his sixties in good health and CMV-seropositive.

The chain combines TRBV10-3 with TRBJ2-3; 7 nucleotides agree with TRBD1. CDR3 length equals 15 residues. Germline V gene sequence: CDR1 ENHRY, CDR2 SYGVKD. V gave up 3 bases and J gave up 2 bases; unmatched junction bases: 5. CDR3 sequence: CAISETGTDTDTQYF. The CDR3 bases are TGTGCCATCAGTGAAACCGGGACAGACACAGATACGCAGTATTTT.

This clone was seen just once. The CDR3 region is CASEEGGLDYEQYF. In DNA form, the CDR3 reads TGCGCCAGCGAAGAGGGGGGACTAGACTACGAGCAGTACTTC. This rearrangement joins TRBV5-1 to TRBJ2-7, with 8 bases that match TRBD2. V was clipped by 7 bases and J by 3 bases; unmatched bases: 9. Germline V gene sequence: CDR1 SGHRS, CDR2 YFSETQ. The CDR3 is 14 residues long. Full variable domain (missing parts from reference TRBV5-1 and TRBJ2-7): KAGVTQTPRYLIKTRGQQVTLSCSPISGHRSVSWYQQTPGQGLQFLFEYFSETQRNKGNFPGRFSGRQFSNSRSEMNVSTLELGDSALYLCASEEGGLDYEQYFGPGTRLTVT.

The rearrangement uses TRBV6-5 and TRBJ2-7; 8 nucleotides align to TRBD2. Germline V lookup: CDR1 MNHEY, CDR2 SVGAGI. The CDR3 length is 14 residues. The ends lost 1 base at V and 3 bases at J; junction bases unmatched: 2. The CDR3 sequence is CASSYYRGGYEQYF. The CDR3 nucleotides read TGTGCCAGCAGTTACTACCGGGGGGGCTACGAGCAGTACTTC.

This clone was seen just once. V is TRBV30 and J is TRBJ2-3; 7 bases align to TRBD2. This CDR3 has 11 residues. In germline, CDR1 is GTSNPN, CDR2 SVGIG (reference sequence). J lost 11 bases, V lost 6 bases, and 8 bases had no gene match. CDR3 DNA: TGTGCCTGCGCTAGCGGTTCAAGGCAGTATTTT. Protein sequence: CACASGSRQYF.

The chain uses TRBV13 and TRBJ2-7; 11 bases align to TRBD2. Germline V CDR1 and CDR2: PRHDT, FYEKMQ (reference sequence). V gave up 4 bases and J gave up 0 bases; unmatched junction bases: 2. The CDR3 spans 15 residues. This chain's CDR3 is CASSSLAGDSYEQYF. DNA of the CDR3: TGTGCCAGCAGCTCACTAGCGGGGGACTCCTACGAGCAGTACTTC.

CDR3 DNA: TGTGCCAGTAGTAGACAGGGTGGAGACACTGAAGCTTTCTTT. Protein sequence: CASSRQGGDTEAFF. The chain combines TRBV19 with TRBJ1-1, with 7 nucleotides matching TRBD1. The CDR3 contains 14 residues. CDR1 LNHDA and CDR2 SQIVND come from the germline V gene (reference sequence). The V gene end was trimmed by 4 bases and the J gene end by 3 bases; junction bases not matched to a gene: 5. The full variable domain, in which reference TRBV19 and TRBJ1-1 provide the parts outside the CDR3, is DGGITQSPKYLFRKEGQNVTLSCEQNLNHDAMYWYRQDPGQGLRLIYYSQIVNDFQKGDIAEGYSVSREKKESFPLTVTSAQKNPTAFYLCASSRQGGDTEAFFGQGTRLTVV.

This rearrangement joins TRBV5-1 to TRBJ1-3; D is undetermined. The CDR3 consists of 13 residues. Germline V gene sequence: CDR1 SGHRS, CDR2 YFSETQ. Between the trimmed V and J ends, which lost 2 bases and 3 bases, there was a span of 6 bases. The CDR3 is CASSLKRGNTIYF. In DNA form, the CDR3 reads TGCGCCAGCAGCTTAAAGCGTGGAAACACCATATATTTT.

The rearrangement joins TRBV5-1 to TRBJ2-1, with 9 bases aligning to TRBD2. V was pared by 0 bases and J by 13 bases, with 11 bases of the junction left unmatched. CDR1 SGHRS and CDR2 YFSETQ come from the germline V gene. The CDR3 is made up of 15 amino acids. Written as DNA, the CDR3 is TGCGCCAGCAGCTTGGATCGCGGGGGGGCCTTTGCACAGTTCTTC. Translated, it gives CASSLDRGGAFAQFF.

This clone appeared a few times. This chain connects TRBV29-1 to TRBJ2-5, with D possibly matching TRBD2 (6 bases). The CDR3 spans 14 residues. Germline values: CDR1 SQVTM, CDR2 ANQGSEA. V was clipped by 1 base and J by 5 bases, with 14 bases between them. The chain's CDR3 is CSVEVKGAGETQYF. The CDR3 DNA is TGCAGCGTTGAAGTTAAAGGGGCGGGGGAGACCCAGTACTTC. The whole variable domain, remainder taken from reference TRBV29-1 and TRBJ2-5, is SAVISQKPSRDICQRGTSLTIQCQVDSQVTMMFWYRQQPGQSLTLIATANQGSEATYESGFVIDKFPISRPNLTFSTLTVSNMSPEDSSIYLCSVEVKGAGETQYFGPGTRLLVL.

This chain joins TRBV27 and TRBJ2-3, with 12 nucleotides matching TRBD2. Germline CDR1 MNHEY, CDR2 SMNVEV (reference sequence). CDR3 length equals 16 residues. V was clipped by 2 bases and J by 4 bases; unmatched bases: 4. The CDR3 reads CASSLGTSGRPDTQYF. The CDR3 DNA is TGTGCCAGCAGTTTAGGCACTAGCGGGAGGCCAGATACGCAGTATTTT.

The CDR3 DNA is TGTGCCAGCAGTTCTCCCCGGGACAGGGATTTTTGGCAGTACTTC. This encodes CASSSPRDRDFWQYF. This sequence joins TRBV27 and TRBJ2-7, with 9 bases fitting TRBD1. This CDR3 region has 15 residues. Germline trimming cut 4 bases from V and 9 bases from J; bases unmatched to any gene: 13. The germline V gene encodes CDR1 MNHEY and CDR2 SMNVEV (reference sequence).

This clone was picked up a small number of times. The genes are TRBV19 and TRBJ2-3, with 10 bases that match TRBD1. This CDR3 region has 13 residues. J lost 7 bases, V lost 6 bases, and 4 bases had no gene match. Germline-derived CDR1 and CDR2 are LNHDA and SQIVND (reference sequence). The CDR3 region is CASSGTGVNTQYF. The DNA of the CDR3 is TGTGCCAGTAGCGGGACAGGGGTAAATACGCAGTATTTT.

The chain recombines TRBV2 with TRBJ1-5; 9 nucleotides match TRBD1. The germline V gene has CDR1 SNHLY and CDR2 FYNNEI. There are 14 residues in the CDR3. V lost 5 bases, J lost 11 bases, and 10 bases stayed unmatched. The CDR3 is CASSPRQGGSAQHF. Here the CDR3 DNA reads TGTGCCAGCAGTCCGAGACAGGGGGGCTCGGCCCAGCATTTT.